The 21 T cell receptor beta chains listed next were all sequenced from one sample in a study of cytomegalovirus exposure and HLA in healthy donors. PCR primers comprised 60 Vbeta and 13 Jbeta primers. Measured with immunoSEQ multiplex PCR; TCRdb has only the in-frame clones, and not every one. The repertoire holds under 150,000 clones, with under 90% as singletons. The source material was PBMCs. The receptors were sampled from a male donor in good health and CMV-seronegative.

The CDR3 protein is CASSRSNLDEQYF. The CDR3 DNA sequence: TGTGCCAGCAGCCGCAGTAATCTCGACGAGCAGTACTTC. The chain is built from TRBV6-5 and TRBJ2-7; D is undetermined. CDR1 MNHEY and CDR2 SVGAGI come from the germline V gene. This CDR3 contains 13 residues. V was shortened by 6 bases and J by 5 bases, with 14 bases between the two germline ends.

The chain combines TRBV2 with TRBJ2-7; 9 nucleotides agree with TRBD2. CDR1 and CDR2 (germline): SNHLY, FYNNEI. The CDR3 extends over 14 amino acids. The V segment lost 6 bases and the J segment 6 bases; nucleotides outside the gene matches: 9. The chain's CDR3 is CASSIAGEAGEQYF. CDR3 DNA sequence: TGTGCCAGCAGCATAGCGGGAGAGGCGGGCGAGCAGTACTTC.

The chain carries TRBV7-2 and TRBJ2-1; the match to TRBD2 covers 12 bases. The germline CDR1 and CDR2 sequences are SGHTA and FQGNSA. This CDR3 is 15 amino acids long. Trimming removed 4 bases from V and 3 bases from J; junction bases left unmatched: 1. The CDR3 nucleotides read TGTGCCAGCAGCTCGACTAGCGGGAGCTACAATGAGCAGTTCTTC. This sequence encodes CASSSTSGSYNEQFF.

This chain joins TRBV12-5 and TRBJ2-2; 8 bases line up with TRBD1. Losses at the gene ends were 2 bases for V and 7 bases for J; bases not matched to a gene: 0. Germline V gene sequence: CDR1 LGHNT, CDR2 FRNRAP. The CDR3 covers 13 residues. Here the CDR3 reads CASGLTGGGELFF. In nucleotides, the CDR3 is TGTGCTAGTGGTTTGACAGGGGGCGGGGAGCTGTTTTTT.

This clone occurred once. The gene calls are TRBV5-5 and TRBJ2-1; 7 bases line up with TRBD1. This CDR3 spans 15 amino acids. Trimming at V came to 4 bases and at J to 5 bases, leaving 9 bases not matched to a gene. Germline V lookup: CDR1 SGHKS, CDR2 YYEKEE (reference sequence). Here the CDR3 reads CASSKYRGANNEQFF. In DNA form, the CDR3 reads TGTGCCAGCAGCAAATACAGGGGTGCGAACAATGAGCAGTTCTTC.

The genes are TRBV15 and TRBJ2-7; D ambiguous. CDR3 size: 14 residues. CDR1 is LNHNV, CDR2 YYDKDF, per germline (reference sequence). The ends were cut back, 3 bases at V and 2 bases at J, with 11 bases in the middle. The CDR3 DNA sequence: TGTGCCACCAGCAGTGGTGAATTAGCCTACGAGCAGTACTTC. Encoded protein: CATSSGELAYEQYF.

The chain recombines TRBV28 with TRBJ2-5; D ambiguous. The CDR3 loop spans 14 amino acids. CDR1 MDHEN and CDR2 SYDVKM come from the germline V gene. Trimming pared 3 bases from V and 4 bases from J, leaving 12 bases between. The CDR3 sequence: CASSFQASIETQYF. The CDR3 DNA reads TGTGCCAGCAGTTTTCAGGCATCCATAGAGACCCAGTACTTC.

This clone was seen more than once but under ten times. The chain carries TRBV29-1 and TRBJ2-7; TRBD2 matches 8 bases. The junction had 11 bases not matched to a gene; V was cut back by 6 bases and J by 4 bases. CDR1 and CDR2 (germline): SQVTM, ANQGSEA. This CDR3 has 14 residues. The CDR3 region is CSVAPGGPSYEQYF. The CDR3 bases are TGCAGCGTCGCCCCGGGAGGGCCTTCGTACGAGCAGTACTTC.

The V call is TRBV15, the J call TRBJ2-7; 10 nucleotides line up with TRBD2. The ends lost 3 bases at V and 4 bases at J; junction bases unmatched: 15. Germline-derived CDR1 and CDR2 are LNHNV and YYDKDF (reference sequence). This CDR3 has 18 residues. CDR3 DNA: TGTGCCACCAGCAGTCTAAGACTAGCGGGTTTAGGTCTATACGAGCAGTACTTC. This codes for CATSSLRLAGLGLYEQYF.

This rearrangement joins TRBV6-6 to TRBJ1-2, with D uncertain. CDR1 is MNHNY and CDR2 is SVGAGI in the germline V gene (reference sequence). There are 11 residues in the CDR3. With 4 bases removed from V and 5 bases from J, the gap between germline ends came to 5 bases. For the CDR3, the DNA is TGTGCCAGCAGTTTAGTGTATGGCTACACCTTC. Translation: CASSLVYGYTF.

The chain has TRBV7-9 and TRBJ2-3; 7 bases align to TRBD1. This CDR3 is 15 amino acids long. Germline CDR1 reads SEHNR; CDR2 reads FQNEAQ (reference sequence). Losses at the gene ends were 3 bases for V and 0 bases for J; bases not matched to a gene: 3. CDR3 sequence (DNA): TGTGCCAGCAGCTTGGGACAGCTAAGCACAGATACGCAGTATTTT. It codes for CASSLGQLSTDTQYF.

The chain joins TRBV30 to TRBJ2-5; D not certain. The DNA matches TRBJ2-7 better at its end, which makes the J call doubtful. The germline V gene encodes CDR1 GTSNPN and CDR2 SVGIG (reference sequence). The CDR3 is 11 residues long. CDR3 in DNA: TGTGCCTGGAGTACGGGTTACGAGCAGTACTTC. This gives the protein CAWSTGYEQYF.

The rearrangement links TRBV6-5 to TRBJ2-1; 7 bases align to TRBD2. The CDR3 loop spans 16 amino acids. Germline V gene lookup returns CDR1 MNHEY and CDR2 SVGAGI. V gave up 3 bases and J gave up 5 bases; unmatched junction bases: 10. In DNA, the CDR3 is TGTGCCAGCAGTTATCAGAGCGGGATGGACGACAATGAGCAGTTCTTC. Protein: CASSYQSGMDDNEQFF.

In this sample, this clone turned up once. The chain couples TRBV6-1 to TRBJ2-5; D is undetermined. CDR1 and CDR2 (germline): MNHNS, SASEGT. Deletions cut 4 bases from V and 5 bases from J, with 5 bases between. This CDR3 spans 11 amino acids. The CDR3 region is CASSVEETQYF. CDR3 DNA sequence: TGTGCCAGCAGTGTGGAGGAGACCCAGTACTTC.

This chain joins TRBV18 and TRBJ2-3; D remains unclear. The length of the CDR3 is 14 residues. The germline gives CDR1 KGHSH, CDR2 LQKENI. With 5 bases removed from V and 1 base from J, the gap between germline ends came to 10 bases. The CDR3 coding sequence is TGTGCCAGCTCATTCCTAGACCGCACAGATACGCAGTATTTT. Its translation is CASSFLDRTDTQYF. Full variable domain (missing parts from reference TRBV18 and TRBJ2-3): NAGVMQNPRHLVRRRGQEARLRCSPMKGHSHVYWYRQLPEEGLKFMVYLQKENIIDESGMPKERFSAEFPKEGPSILRIQQVVRGDSAAYFCASSFLDRTDTQYFGPGTRLTVL.

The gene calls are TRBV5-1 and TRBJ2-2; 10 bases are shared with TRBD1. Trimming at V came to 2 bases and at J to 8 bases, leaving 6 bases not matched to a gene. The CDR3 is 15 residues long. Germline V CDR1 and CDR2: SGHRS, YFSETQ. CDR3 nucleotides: TGCGCCAGCAGCTTCGGACAGGGGGTATCGGGGGAGCTGTTTTTT. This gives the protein CASSFGQGVSGELFF.

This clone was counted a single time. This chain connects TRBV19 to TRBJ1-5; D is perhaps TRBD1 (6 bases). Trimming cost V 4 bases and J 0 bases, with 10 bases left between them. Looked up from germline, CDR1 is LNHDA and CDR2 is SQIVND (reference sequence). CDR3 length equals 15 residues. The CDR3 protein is CASSKQGYSNQPQHF. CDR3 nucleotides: TGTGCCAGTAGTAAACAGGGTTATAGCAATCAGCCCCAGCATTTT.

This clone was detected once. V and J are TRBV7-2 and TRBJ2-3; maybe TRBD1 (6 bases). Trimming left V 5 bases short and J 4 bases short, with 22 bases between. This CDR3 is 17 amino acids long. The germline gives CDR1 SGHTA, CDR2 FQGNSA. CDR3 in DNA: TGTGCCAGCAGCCCGTCAAGGGGGTGGAGTGGGGCAGATACGCAGTATTTT. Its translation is CASSPSRGWSGADTQYF.

The CDR3 sequence: CASSLSPAYGYEQYF. In DNA form, the CDR3 reads TGTGCCAGCAGTTTATCCCCAGCGTACGGCTACGAGCAGTACTTC. The genes are TRBV27 and TRBJ2-7; D is unresolved. From germline, CDR1 is MNHEY and CDR2 SMNVEV (reference sequence). V shed 0 bases and J shed 3 bases, with 12 bases lying between them. The CDR3 is made up of 15 amino acids.

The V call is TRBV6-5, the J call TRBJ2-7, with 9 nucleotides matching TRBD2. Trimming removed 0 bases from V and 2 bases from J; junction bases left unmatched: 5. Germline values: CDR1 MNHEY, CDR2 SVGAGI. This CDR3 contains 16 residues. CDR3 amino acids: CASSYSWTSDPYEQYF. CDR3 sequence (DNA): TGTGCCAGCAGTTACTCGTGGACTAGCGACCCCTACGAGCAGTACTTC.

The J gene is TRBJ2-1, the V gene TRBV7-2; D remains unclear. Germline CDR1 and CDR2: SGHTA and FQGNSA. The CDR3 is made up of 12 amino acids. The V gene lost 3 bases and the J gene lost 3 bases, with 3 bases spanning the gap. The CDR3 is CASSFYYNEQFF. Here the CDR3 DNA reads TGTGCCAGCAGCTTTTACTACAATGAGCAGTTCTTC.